The clone carrying this TCR beta chain was counted a single time. The data stem from a study of T cell changes during pregnancy in multiple sclerosis. Profiled with immunoSEQ multiplex PCR; TCRdb holds only in-frame clones, not every one. The table lists over 60,000 clones, over 80% of them singletons. This CDR3 has 17 residues. The germline CDR1 and CDR2 sequences are LNHDA and SQIVND (reference sequence). V was pared by 4 bases and J by 6 bases, with 13 bases of the junction left unmatched. The chain has TRBV19 and TRBJ1-2; 11 nucleotides match TRBD1. Sequenced here: peripheral blood, sampled in the first trimester of pregnancy. The sequence was collected from a female donor with multiple sclerosis, enrolled in a pregnancy study. CDR3 residues: CASSTVGTGGAVDGYTF. In DNA form, the CDR3 reads TGTGCCAGTAGTACGGTTGGGACAGGGGGGGCAGTTGATGGCTACACCTTC.